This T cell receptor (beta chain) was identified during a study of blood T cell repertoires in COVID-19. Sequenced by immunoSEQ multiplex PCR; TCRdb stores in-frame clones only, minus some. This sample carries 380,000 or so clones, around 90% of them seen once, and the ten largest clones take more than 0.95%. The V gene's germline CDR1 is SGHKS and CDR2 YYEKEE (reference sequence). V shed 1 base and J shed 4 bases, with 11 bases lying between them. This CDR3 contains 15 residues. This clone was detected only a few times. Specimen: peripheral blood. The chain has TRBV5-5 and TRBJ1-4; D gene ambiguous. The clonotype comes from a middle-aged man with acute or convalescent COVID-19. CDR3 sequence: CASSLSAGINEKLFF. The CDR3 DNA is TGTGCCAGCAGCTTGTCAGCCGGGATTAATGAAAAACTGTTTTTT.